Presented here are 4 T cell receptor beta chains from one specimen sequenced in a study of T cell responses to AZD1222 COVID-19 vaccine. Measured with immunoSEQ multiplex PCR; TCRdb has only the in-frame clones, and not every one. The sample consists of about 130,000 clones, around 90% of them appearing once. Sample: peripheral blood, taken on day 0 of AZD1222 vaccination. All receptors derive from an adult in good health.

This clone was observed once. This sequence joins TRBV11-2 and TRBJ2-7, with TRBD2 identical over 7 bases. Germline V CDR1 and CDR2: SGHAT, FQNNGV. With V trimmed by 5 bases and J by 0 bases, 10 bases remained unmatched. This CDR3 has 16 residues. The CDR3 sequence is CASSPPLATNSYEQYF. The CDR3 DNA reads as TGTGCCAGCAGCCCCCCACTAGCGACCAACTCCTACGAGCAGTACTTC.

The chain couples TRBV27 to TRBJ2-7; TRBD1 aligns across 8 bases. The germline V gene encodes CDR1 MNHEY and CDR2 SMNVEV (reference sequence). CDR3 length: 14 residues. After removal of 6 bases from V and 2 bases from J, the junction contained 6 bases not matched to a gene. The CDR3 reads CASSDRDRTYEQYF. The CDR3 DNA reads TGTGCCAGCAGCGACCGGGACAGGACCTACGAGCAGTACTTC.

This clone was counted only a few times. The chain is built from TRBV28 and TRBJ1-4; D not resolved. Germline assignment: CDR1 MDHEN and CDR2 SYDVKM. The CDR3 length is 14 residues. V was clipped by 3 bases and J by 8 bases, with 13 bases between them. The CDR3 spells CASSLEGNREKLFF. CDR3 nucleotide sequence: TGTGCCAGCAGTTTGGAGGGAAATAGGGAAAAACTGTTTTTT.

The CDR3 protein is CASSQTKKLAGYLYQETQYF. DNA for the CDR3: TGCGCCAGCAGCCAAACCAAGAAACTAGCGGGTTACCTTTACCAAGAGACCCAGTACTTC. The genes are TRBV4-3 and TRBJ2-5; 9 positions match TRBD2. The CDR3 sequence is 20 residues long. CDR1 is LGHNA and CDR2 is YSLEER in the germline V gene. The V gene end was trimmed by 2 bases and the J gene end by 0 bases; junction bases not matched to a gene: 16.